This T cell receptor beta chain was sequenced for a study of CD8+CD57+ T cells in acquired aplastic anemia. Study-level background: Sorted cells (CD4+ and CD8+) yielded DNA amounts that averaged about 3.1 ug.

Study findings and constraints: Patients did not significantly differ from controls in CD8+ Simpson's diversity. Patients and controls shared about 27 CD8+ CDR3 sequences.

The sample holds a few counts of this clonotype. Its antigen is unknown. This CDR3 is 15 amino acids long. CDR1 is KGHSH and CDR2 is LQKENI in the germline V gene. The germline V and J ends were trimmed by 4 bases and 3 bases, with 12 bases remaining between them. Genomic DNA was employed as the template in profiling TCR beta VDJ and CDR3. TCRdb reprocessed the reads via MiXCR and lists one record per CDR3 protein. The sample includes under 350,000 distinct CDR3 sequences, roughly 50% of them seen just once. The receptor was isolated from a human donor with severe aplastic anemia or a healthy control (not recorded which). Sequencing input: sorted CD4+, CD8+, or CD8+CD57+ T cells (not recorded which) from PBMCs. V and J are TRBV18 and TRBJ1-4; D might be TRBD1 (6 bases). In nucleotides, the CDR3 is TGTGCCAGCTCACTCAACGACAGGTCTAATGAAAAACTGTTTTTT. It translates to CASSLNDRSNEKLFF.